The present entry profiles one TCR beta chain with its context. Its antigen is undetermined. These data originate in a study of identical twins. Study-wide results and limits: Alpha sequences that were out-of-frame and twin-shared showed an excess of low generation probability. Cord blood's abundant beta clonotypes had fewer insertions, unlike memory repertoires.

Germline CDR1 and CDR2: LGHNA and YNFKEQ. J gave up 1 base and V 1 base, and 9 bases lay outside the gene matches. The CDR3 length is 18 residues. TCRdb reanalysed the 5' RACE reads using MiXCR and keeps one entry per CDR3 protein. This table has 200,000 to 250,000 distinct CDR3 sequences, roughly 13% appearing once. This sample also appeared in a second study, on yellow fever vaccine responses in identical twins.

The sequence was collected from a woman between 18 and 30 years old in good health. The chain employs TRBV4-2 and TRBJ2-7; 11 nucleotides line up with TRBD1. Sequenced: memory (CD45RO+) T cells sorted from blood. This chain's CDR3 is CASSQVESGTGGSYEQYF. The CDR3 nucleotides read TGTGCCAGCAGCCAAGTTGAGTCCGGGACAGGGGGATCCTACGAGCAGTACTTC.